The entry below gives a single T cell receptor (beta chain) sequence along with its context. Its specificity is unknown. The sample is drawn from a study of vaccination and CD4 T cells after COVID-19. Trimming took off 8 bases at V and 0 bases at J, with 4 bases between the two ends. The CDR3 covers 11 residues. Per germline, CDR1 MNHNS and CDR2 SASEGT. Treatment denoted: roughly nine-day PBMC culture with coronavirus spike peptide pools or control peptides (ViraFEST assay). During the years 2011-2018, before the COVID-19 pandemic, the unexposed donor's CD4+ T cells were collected. The Oncomine TCR Beta short-read assay was what sequenced the DNA obtained from cultured CD4+ T cells. Each CDR3 protein gets one entry after TCRdb re-called the PCR reads with MiXCR. This sample has about 9,000 distinct CDR3 sequences; approximately 51% occur once, and the top ten carry about 17%.

The chain has TRBV6-1 and TRBJ2-5; D ambiguous. Sequenced input: CD4+ T cells from blood, cultured in vitro. This sequence was found in a human donor in good health. In DNA, the CDR3 is TGTGCCAGCTCGAACCAAGAGACCCAGTACTTC. Translating gives CASSNQETQYF.